Many counts were recorded for the clone carrying this TCR beta chain. Amplified regions were TCR beta CDR3 sequences from RNA transcripts. Using the HTBI primer set, a first-round RT-PCR was run on the TCR CDR3. One entry per CDR3 protein results from TCRdb running MiXCR on the multiplex PCR reads. The sample records about 760,000 distinct CDR3 sequences, about a third being singletons. The sample comes from a study of T cells in Graves' hyperthyroidism and ophthalmopathy. V lost 0 bases and J lost 4, with 9 bases in between. The CDR3 contains 14 residues. Germline V gene sequence: CDR1 LGHNA, CDR2 YSLEER.

Sequenced sample: blood. The clonotype originates from a woman aged 40 to 50 with Graves' hyperthyroidism. The chain joins TRBV4-3 to TRBJ2-5; maybe TRBD2 (5 bases). The DNA for the CDR3 is TGCGCCAGCAGCCAAGATCTGCTAGCAGAGACCCAGTACTTC. Encoded protein: CASSQDLLAETQYF.